These 20 T cell receptor beta chains were sequenced from one sample in a study of OX40 agonist ivuxolimab in advanced cancers. Libraries were made using the immunoSEQ multiplex PCR assay. TCRdb stores this immuneACCESS table with in-frame sequences only. Part of the clones is absent; in the studies checked, under half of the shortfall reflects unresolved V genes, and no reason is known for the rest. The sample table records 72,000 or so clones; around 88% of these occur just once. The leading ten clones occupy 0.86% of the sample. The sample in question was CD4+ or CD8+ T cells sorted from blood, obtained in a trial of the OX40 agonist ivuxolimab. These receptors came from an adult with an advanced solid tumor such as melanoma, head and neck, liver or kidney cancer.

The chain has TRBV7-9 and TRBJ1-3; D gene uncertain. The CDR3 length is 14 residues. Germline V gene data show CDR1 as SEHNR and CDR2 as FQNEAQ (reference sequence). V gave up 4 bases and J gave up 2 bases, with 9 bases separating them. DNA for the CDR3: TGTGCCAGCAGCTCGAGTACTCCTGGAAACACCATATATTTT. This gives the protein CASSSSTPGNTIYF. The full variable domain, in which reference TRBV7-9 and TRBJ1-3 provide the parts outside the CDR3, is DTGVSQNPRHKITKRGQNVTFRCDPISEHNRLYWYRQTLGQGPEFLTYFQNEAQLEKSRLLSDRFSAERPKGSFSTLEIQRTEQGDSAMYLCASSSSTPGNTIYFGEGSWLTVV.

This chain joins TRBV11-2 and TRBJ2-7, with 8 bases identical to TRBD2. This CDR3 is 16 amino acids long. Germline V gene lookup returns CDR1 SGHAT and CDR2 FQNNGV. The J segment lost 6 bases and the V segment lost 5 bases, leaving 15 bases of the junction unmatched. This chain's CDR3 is CASSPRGVLAGGEQYF. As DNA, the CDR3 is TGTGCCAGCAGCCCACGGGGGGTCCTAGCGGGTGGCGAGCAGTACTTC.

This clone was found once. The chain is built from TRBV7-2 and TRBJ2-1, with D possibly being TRBD1 or TRBD2 (5 bases each). Germline CDR1 and CDR2: SGHTA and FQGNSA. The CDR3 loop spans 15 amino acids. V lost 9 bases and J lost 7, with 22 bases in between. The CDR3 region is CASLPGPTNVNEQFF. The CDR3 DNA reads TGTGCCAGTCTTCCGGGACCTACTAATGTGAATGAGCAGTTCTTC. Full variable domain (missing parts from reference TRBV7-2 and TRBJ2-1): GAGVSQSPSNKVTEKGKDVELRCDPISGHTALYWYRQSLGQGLEFLIYFQGNSAPDKSGLPSDRFSAERTGGSVSTLTIQRTQQEDSAVYLCASLPGPTNVNEQFFGPGTRLTVL.

This clone was counted a single time. V is TRBV4-3 and J is TRBJ2-7; 9 bases line up with TRBD2. The germline V gene encodes CDR1 LGHNA and CDR2 YSLEER. The CDR3 runs 16 residues. V was clipped by 4 bases and J by 3 bases; unmatched bases: 10. The CDR3 nucleotides read TGCGCCAGCAGCCCCACCCTCTCGCGGGAGGGCTACGAGCAGTACTTC. It specifies CASSPTLSREGYEQYF.

This chain connects TRBV18 to TRBJ1-4; 12 bases are a match to TRBD1. CDR1 and CDR2 from the germline V gene are KGHSH and LQKENI. J gave up 7 bases and V 6 bases, and 6 bases lay outside the gene matches. This CDR3 has 15 amino acids. The CDR3 bases are TGTGCCAGCTCCCCCGGGACAGGGGGCTTTGAAAAACTGTTTTTT. Encoded protein: CASSPGTGGFEKLFF.

The J gene is TRBJ2-3, the V gene TRBV11-2; the D gene is possibly TRBD2 (6 bases). The CDR3 has 16 residues. Germline V gene data show CDR1 as SGHAT and CDR2 as FQNNGV. Trimming removed 5 bases from V and 5 bases from J, with 20 bases in between. CDR3 in amino acids: CASSPGLTLGGDTQYF. The CDR3 DNA reads TGTGCCAGCAGCCCGGGACTTACCCTAGGAGGAGATACGCAGTATTTT.

In its sample, this clone was seen once. The chain has TRBV2 and TRBJ2-3; no firm D call. The CDR3 is 14 residues long. The germline gives CDR1 SNHLY, CDR2 FYNNEI. V gave up 3 bases and J gave up 3 bases, with 10 bases separating them. The chain's CDR3 is CASSDPPRTDTQYF. DNA of the CDR3: TGTGCCAGCAGTGACCCTCCCCGTACAGATACGCAGTATTTT.

This clone occurred once. This chain joins TRBV15 and TRBJ1-1; D gene ambiguous. Germline V gives CDR1 LNHNV, CDR2 YYDKDF (reference sequence). V gave up 0 bases and J gave up 0 bases, with 11 bases separating them. This CDR3 comprises 16 residues. The CDR3 is CATSRDGREMNTEAFF. In DNA, the CDR3 is TGTGCCACCAGCAGAGATGGTCGCGAAATGAACACTGAAGCTTTCTTT. The complete variable domain, with remaining parts taken from reference TRBV15 and TRBJ1-1, reads DAMVIQNPRYQVTQFGKPVTLSCSQTLNHNVMYWYQQKSSQAPKLLFHYYDKDFNNEADTPDNFQSRRPNTSFCFLDIRSPGLGDTAMYLCATSRDGREMNTEAFFGQGTRLTVV.

The rearrangement joins TRBV7-2 to TRBJ2-1; D may be TRBD2 (6 bases). CDR1 and CDR2 from the germline V gene are SGHTA and FQGNSA. V was shortened by 5 bases and J by 3 bases, with 14 bases between the two germline ends. This CDR3 has 15 residues. Here the CDR3 DNA reads TGTGCCAGCAGCCGGGCAGCGGGCTTCTACAATGAGCAGTTCTTC. Translating gives CASSRAAGFYNEQFF.

The chain joins TRBV18 to TRBJ1-5; D is uncertain. The germline gives CDR1 KGHSH, CDR2 LQKENI. This CDR3 comprises 17 residues. With 1 base removed from V and 0 bases from J, the gap between germline ends came to 13 bases. CDR3 loop: CASSPLVQKPSNQPQHF. CDR3 bases: TGTGCCAGCTCACCACTCGTGCAGAAACCTAGCAATCAGCCCCAGCATTTT.

The V gene is TRBV11-2, the J gene TRBJ2-3; weak D call: TRBD2 (6 bases). This CDR3 is 16 amino acids long. Looked up from germline, CDR1 is SGHAT and CDR2 is FQNNGV. V shed 5 bases and J shed 2 bases, with 17 bases lying between them. CDR3 sequence: CASSIRRDSLTDTQYF. Written as DNA, the CDR3 is TGTGCCAGCAGCATTAGAAGGGACTCCCTCACAGATACGCAGTATTTT.

The chain combines TRBV5-4 with TRBJ1-3, with D maybe TRBD1 (6 bases). Germline V lookup: CDR1 SGHNT, CDR2 YYREEE (reference sequence). The CDR3 runs to 16 residues. Trimming removed 5 bases at V and 0 bases at J, with 15 bases between. In DNA form, the CDR3 reads TGTGCCAGCAGTCCCGGGGGCCAAGTCTCTGGAAACACCATATATTTT. Translation gives CASSPGGQVSGNTIYF.

This chain links TRBV18 with TRBJ2-7; 10 bases fit TRBD1. Germline CDR1 reads KGHSH; CDR2 reads LQKENI. This CDR3 is 14 amino acids long. V trimming: 1 base; J trimming: 4 bases; junction bases outside the gene matches: 1. CDR3: CASSPRQGAYEQYF. CDR3 nucleotide sequence: TGTGCCAGCTCACCACGACAGGGGGCTTACGAGCAGTACTTC.

The V call is TRBV7-9, the J call TRBJ2-7; 9 bases map to TRBD1. The CDR3 has 15 residues. Trimming cost V 5 bases and J 1 base; bases outside gene matches: 6. In germline, CDR1 is SEHNR, CDR2 FQNEAQ (reference sequence). CDR3 nucleotide sequence: TGTGCCAGCAGCAACCGGGACAGGGCTTCCTACGAGCAGTACTTC. Translating it yields CASSNRDRASYEQYF.

Regarding this clone: This may be a read error, as it is one base from a much larger clone. J is TRBJ1-2 and V is TRBV19, with a possible D match to TRBD1 (6 bases). The germline gives CDR1 LNHDA, CDR2 SQIVND (reference sequence). The CDR3 runs to 15 residues. In nucleotides, the CDR3 is TGTGCCAGTAGTATTGAATCCAGGGGCCAAGATGGCTACATCTTC. Translating gives CASSIESRGQDGYIF.

The V call is TRBV29-1, the J call TRBJ2-5; tentatively, D is TRBD1 or TRBD2 (5 bases each). CDR3 length: 14 amino acids. Germline values: CDR1 SQVTM, CDR2 ANQGSEA. V lost 2 bases, J lost 5 bases, and 15 bases lay in between. CDR3 amino acids: CSVELIGGWETQYF. CDR3 coding DNA: TGCAGCGTTGAATTGATTGGGGGTTGGGAGACCCAGTACTTC.

This sequence joins TRBV11-3 and TRBJ2-5; weak D call: TRBD1 (6 bases). The length of the CDR3 is 14 residues. Trimming pared 3 bases from V and 5 bases from J, leaving 13 bases between. CDR1 and CDR2 from the germline V gene are SGHNT and YENEEA. The DNA for the CDR3 is TGTGCCAGCAGCTTCACAGGGCCGGGGGAGACCCAGTACTTC. It specifies CASSFTGPGETQYF. The variable domain in full, completed from reference TRBV11-3 and TRBJ2-5, reads EAGVVQSPRYKIIEKKQPVAFWCNPISGHNTLYWYLQNLGQGPELLIRYENEEAVDDSQLPKDRFSAERLKGVDSTLKIQPAELGDSAVYLCASSFTGPGETQYFGPGTRLLVL.

The chain joins TRBV5-4 to TRBJ2-1, with D possibly TRBD2 on 6 matching bases. This CDR3 region has 17 residues. Germline V gene sequence: CDR1 SGHNT, CDR2 YYREEE (reference sequence). The V end lost 0 bases, the J end lost 1 base, and 14 bases lay between the germline ends. CDR3 region: CASSLGGGVRSYNEQFF. As DNA, the CDR3 is TGTGCCAGCAGCTTGGGCGGAGGGGTCCGGTCCTACAATGAGCAGTTCTTC.

The chain joins TRBV7-3 to TRBJ1-2; D not resolved. From germline, CDR1 is SGHTA and CDR2 FQGTGA. Trimming left V 0 bases short and J 7 bases short, with 18 bases between. The CDR3 length is 16 residues. This CDR3 is CASSLTPGINLGGYTF. The CDR3 DNA sequence: TGTGCCAGCAGCTTAACGCCCGGGATCAATTTGGGTGGCTACACCTTC.

V and J are TRBV10-3 and TRBJ2-1; D is unresolved. The V gene lost 0 bases and the J gene lost 4 bases, with 4 bases spanning the gap. Germline V gene lookup returns CDR1 ENHRY and CDR2 SYGVKD. The CDR3 extends over 13 amino acids. The CDR3 sequence is CAISESTYNEQFF. The DNA of the CDR3 is TGTGCCATCAGTGAGTCTACGTACAATGAGCAGTTCTTC.